One sample yielded the 9 T cell receptor beta chains listed below, sequenced in a study of T cell changes during pregnancy in multiple sclerosis. Profiled with immunoSEQ multiplex PCR; TCRdb holds only in-frame clones, not every one. The profile covers some 54,000 clones, with 93% appearing a single time and less than 2% taken by the ten largest. Sequenced here: peripheral blood, sampled after pregnancy. These receptors were collected from a female donor with multiple sclerosis, enrolled in a pregnancy study.

The chain joins TRBV4-3 to TRBJ1-2, with D tentatively TRBD1 (5 bases). CDR1 is LGHNA, CDR2 YSLEER, per germline. The CDR3 consists of 15 residues. V was cut by 0 bases and J by 5 bases, with 13 bases left in between. CDR3: CASSQESAGMYGYTF. The CDR3 coding sequence is TGCGCCAGCAGCCAAGAGTCGGCAGGGATGTATGGCTACACCTTC.

The chain is built from TRBV7-2 and TRBJ2-3, with D uncertain. CDR1 and CDR2 from the germline V gene are SGHTA and FQGNSA. The CDR3 has 16 amino acids. Trimming stripped 4 bases from V and 0 bases from J, with 14 bases between. In DNA, the CDR3 is TGTGCCAGCAGCTCGAAGAGCGTAACTAGCACAGATACGCAGTATTTT. Amino acids: CASSSKSVTSTDTQYF. Filled out from reference TRBV7-2 and TRBJ2-3, the complete variable domain reads GAGVSQSPSNKVTEKGKDVELRCDPISGHTALYWYRQSLGQGLEFLIYFQGNSAPDKSGLPSDRFSAERTGGSVSTLTIQRTQQEDSAVYLCASSSKSVTSTDTQYFGPGTRLTVL.

The chain recombines TRBV16 with TRBJ1-2; tentatively, D is TRBD1 (6 bases). Germline CDR1 and CDR2: KGHSY and FQNENV. The CDR3 sequence is 15 residues long. The V end was cut by 1 base, the J end by 0 bases, with 9 bases between. CDR3 residues: CASSQFGQSNYGYTF. The CDR3 nucleotides are TGTGCCAGCAGCCAATTCGGACAGTCTAACTATGGCTACACCTTC.

This clone appeared a single time. V and J are TRBV6-1 and TRBJ2-3; 9 bases are shared with TRBD1. This CDR3 has 14 residues. From germline, CDR1 is MNHNS and CDR2 SASEGT. J lost 5 bases, V lost 6 bases, and 6 bases had no gene match. CDR3 nucleotides: TGTGCCAGCAGCGCGACAGGGGGGATAGATACGCAGTATTTT. As protein: CASSATGGIDTQYF.

The rearrangement uses TRBV11-2 and TRBJ1-2, with D possibly being TRBD1 (5 bases). Germline V CDR1 and CDR2: SGHAT, FQNNGV. V lost 1 base to trimming and J lost 0 bases, with 15 bases between them. This CDR3 contains 17 residues. Here the CDR3 reads CASSLGGSQGPNYGYTF. The CDR3 nucleotides read TGTGCCAGCAGCTTAGGAGGTAGTCAGGGCCCTAACTATGGCTACACCTTC.

The CDR3 region has the DNA TGTGCCAGCAGGGACAGGGAGTATTACAATGAGCAGTTCTTC. This translates into CASRDREYYNEQFF. V usage is TRBV6-5 and J usage is TRBJ2-1, with TRBD1 matching over 8 bases. Germline loops: CDR1 MNHEY, CDR2 SVGAGI. Trimming cost V 6 bases and J 4 bases; bases outside gene matches: 5. The CDR3 spans 14 residues.

The chain combines TRBV29-1 with TRBJ2-7, with TRBD2 matching over 7 bases. The V and J ends lost 4 bases and 4 bases, in that order; junction bases with no gene match: 19. The CDR3 runs 17 residues. The germline V gene has CDR1 SQVTM and CDR2 ANQGSEA. CDR3 sequence reads: CSVGPFGVHTGGYEQYF. In DNA form, the CDR3 reads TGCAGCGTTGGCCCATTCGGGGTTCATACGGGGGGTTACGAGCAGTACTTC.

The chain uses TRBV6-1 and TRBJ2-2, with TRBD2 matching 10 bases. V shed 7 bases and J 1 base; nucleotides not matched to a gene: 0. The CDR3 has 14 residues. Germline loops: CDR1 MNHNS, CDR2 SASEGT. CDR3 region: CASTSGRNTGELFF. The CDR3 region has the DNA TGTGCCAGCACTAGCGGGAGGAACACCGGGGAGCTGTTTTTT.

The chain recombines TRBV6-5 with TRBJ2-7, with TRBD1 identical over 7 bases. In germline, CDR1 is MNHEY, CDR2 SVGAGI. The V segment lost 6 bases and the J segment 6 bases; nucleotides outside the gene matches: 2. The CDR3 sequence is 11 residues long. The CDR3 region is CASRQGTEQYF. CDR3 DNA: TGTGCCAGCAGACAGGGGACCGAGCAGTACTTC.